The sequence of this T cell receptor beta chain was determined in a study of blood T cell repertoires in COVID-19. In terms of age and location, participants ranged from about 18 to 95 years and lived in under 30 US areas. All recovered Cohort 3 donors got two negative PCRs, got clearance, or saw symptom resolution. Under the authors' procedure: Reference gene primers were amplified, and this amplification served to estimate nucleated cell counts. Some clones are missing from TCRdb's copy, which holds only in-frame ones; the method was immunoSEQ multiplex PCR. V, J and clone size are taken as reported in that table, and D and trimming were inferred from the DNA itself. The sample lists about 280,000 clones; approximately 81% were seen once. The CDR3 has 14 amino acids. V shed 6 bases and J shed 6 bases, with 15 bases lying between them. Germline V CDR1 and CDR2: SEHNR, FQNEAQ (reference sequence).

The sequence came from a woman between 45 and 65 years old who had recovered from COVID-19. Sequencing was performed on PBMCs or T cells enriched from blood (not recorded which). The chain links TRBV7-9 to TRBJ1-5; D remains unclear. The CDR3 region has the DNA TGTGCCAGCAGTCTGGAAGAGGCGAGTCAGCCCCAGCATTTT. Translated, it gives CASSLEEASQPQHF.